This TCR beta chain came from a study of CD8+ T cells in alopecia areata. The treatment here: oral pan-JAK inhibitor, 5-10 mg twice daily. Extracted RNA was reverse transcribed into cDNA, the sequencing template. TCRdb keeps only in-frame clones here, not all; method: immunoSEQ multiplex PCR. The sample records about 190,000 clones, about three fifths being singletons. In this sample, this clone turned up a few times. The antigen remains undetermined. Points from the study as a whole: How baseline CD8+ expansion relates to response remains uncertain (there was one nonresponder).

The receptor's source is a human donor with alopecia areata. The source material was CD4+ T cells sorted from blood, sampled around week 50, from a patient treated with tofacitinib.

CDR3 nucleotide sequence: TGCAGCGTCCTGAGTGCAGATACGCAGTATTTT. As protein: CSVLSADTQYF. This chain connects TRBV29-1 to TRBJ2-3, with unresolved D. Germline V CDR1 and CDR2: SQVTM, ANQGSEA. This CDR3 is built from 11 residues. The V end lost 6 bases, the J end lost 4 bases, and 8 bases lay between the germline ends.